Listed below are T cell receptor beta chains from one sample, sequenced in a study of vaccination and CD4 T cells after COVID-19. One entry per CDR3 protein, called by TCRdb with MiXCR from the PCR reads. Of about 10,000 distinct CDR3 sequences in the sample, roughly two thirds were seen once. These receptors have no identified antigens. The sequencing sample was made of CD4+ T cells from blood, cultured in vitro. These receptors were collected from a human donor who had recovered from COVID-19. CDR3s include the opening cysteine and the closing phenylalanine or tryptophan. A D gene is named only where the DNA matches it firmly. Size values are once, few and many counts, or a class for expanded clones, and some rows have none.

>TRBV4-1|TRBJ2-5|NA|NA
TGCGCCAGCAGCCAAGAAGGGCACCCAGGGGAGACCCAGTACTTC
CASSQEGHPGETQYF
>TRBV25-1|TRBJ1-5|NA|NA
TGTGCCAGCAGCCCCAAAGGGTATGACAATCAGCCCCAGCATTTT
CASSPKGYDNQPQHF
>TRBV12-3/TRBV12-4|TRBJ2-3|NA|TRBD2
TGTGCCAGCAGCACCGGGACTAGCGGATTTTATACGCAGTATTTT
CASSTGTSGFYTQYF
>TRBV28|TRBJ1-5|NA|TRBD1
TGTGCCAGCAGTTCCGGACAGGGGGCGGTTCAGCCCCAGCATTTT
CASSSGQGAVQPQHF
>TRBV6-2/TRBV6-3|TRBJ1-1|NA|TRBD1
TGTGCCAGCAGCTCGACAGGGGGGACAGGGAGGCGGAACACTGAAGCTTTCTTT
CASSSTGGTGRRNTEAFF
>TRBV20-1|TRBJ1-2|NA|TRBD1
TGCAGTGCTAACCCCACAGGGGGTAACTATGGCTACACCTTC
CSANPTGGNYGYTF
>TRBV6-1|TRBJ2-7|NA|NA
TGTGCCAGCGATAGGGACCGGTCCTACGAGCAGTACTTC
CASDRDRSYEQYF
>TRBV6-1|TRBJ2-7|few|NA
TGTGCCAGCAGTGCGCCCCATAGAGGGCGCCACCTCTACGAGCAGTACTTC
CASSAPHRGRHLYEQYF
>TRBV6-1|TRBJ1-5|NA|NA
TGTGCCAGCCAGACAGTATATAGCAATCAGCCCCAGCATTTT
CASQTVYSNQPQHF
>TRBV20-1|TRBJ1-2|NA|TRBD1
TGCAGTGCTAGAGGAACAGGGGGTAGATATGGCTACACCTTC
CSARGTGGRYGYTF
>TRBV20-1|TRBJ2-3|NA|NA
TGCAGTGCTCTCCTTAGTAAGCTTTCAGATACGCAGTATTTT
CSALLSKLSDTQYF
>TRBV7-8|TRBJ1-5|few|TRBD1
TGTGCCAGCAGCTATCTCCGGGACAGCGGTCAGCCCCAGCATTTT
CASSYLRDSGQPQHF
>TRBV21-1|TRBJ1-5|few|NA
TGTGCCAGCAGCAAAGGAGGGAATCAGCCCCAGCATTTT
CASSKGGNQPQHF
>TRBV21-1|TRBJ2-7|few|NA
TGTGCCAGCAGCTTTTTCGTGGGGGAGCAGTACTTC
CASSFFVGEQYF
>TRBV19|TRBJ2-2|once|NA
TGTGCCAGTAGGCCAAGGGGGAGGACCGGGGAGCTGTTTTTT
CASRPRGRTGELFF
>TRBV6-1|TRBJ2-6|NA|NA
TGTGCCAGCAGTGAAGTTGGGGTTGGGTCTGGGGCCAACGTCCTGACTTTC
CASSEVGVGSGANVLTF
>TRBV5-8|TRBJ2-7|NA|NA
TGTGCCAGCAGCTTCCGCCAGAGAAAATACGAGCAGTACTTC
CASSFRQRKYEQYF
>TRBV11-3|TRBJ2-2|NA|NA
TGTGCCAGCAGCACCCGGCCGGACACCGGGGAGCTGTTTTTT
CASSTRPDTGELFF
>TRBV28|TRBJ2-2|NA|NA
TGTGCCAGCAGTTTATCCATGACAGCGAACACCGGGGAGCTGTTTTTT
CASSLSMTANTGELFF
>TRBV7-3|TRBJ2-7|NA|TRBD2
TGTGCCAGCAGCTTGTCCAGCGGGGCCTCCTACGAGCAGTACTTC
CASSLSSGASYEQYF
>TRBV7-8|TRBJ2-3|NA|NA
TGTGCCAGCAGCCCCTTCGGGGTGGGTACGCAGTATTTT
CASSPFGVGTQYF
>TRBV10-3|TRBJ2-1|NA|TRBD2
TGTGCCATCCAACGGAAGACTAGCGGGAGCCTCTTAGCTTACAATGAGCAGTTCTTC
CAIQRKTSGSLLAYNEQFF
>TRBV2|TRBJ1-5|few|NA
TGTGCCAGCAGTGAAGCCGGGGGCAATCAGCCCCAGCATTTT
CASSEAGGNQPQHF
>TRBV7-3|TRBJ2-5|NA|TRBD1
TGTGCCAGCAGCTCAGGGCGGGGACAGGGCTCATTGGAGACCCAGTACTTC
CASSSGRGQGSLETQYF
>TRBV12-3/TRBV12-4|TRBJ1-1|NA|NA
TGTGCCAGCAGAAATCAAGACAGCATGAACACTGAAGCTTTCTTT
CASRNQDSMNTEAFF
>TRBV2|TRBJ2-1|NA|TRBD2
TGTGCCAGCAGGAAGGGACTAGCGGGAGGGGATGAGCAGTTCTTC
CASRKGLAGGDEQFF
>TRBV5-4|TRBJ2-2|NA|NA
TGTGCCAGCAGCCAAAACACCGGGGAGCTGTTTTTT
CASSQNTGELFF
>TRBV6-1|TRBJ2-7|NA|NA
TGTGCCAGCACTCCGACATCGGTTGGTTCCTACGAGCAGTACTTC
CASTPTSVGSYEQYF